A selection of T cell receptor beta chains follows, all from one sample in a study of blood T cell repertoires in COVID-19. Generated by immunoSEQ multiplex PCR, the TCRdb table keeps only in-frame clones and is missing some. The table includes around 240,000 clones, 75% to 90% detected once. The sequenced sample consisted of PBMCs or T cells enriched from blood (not recorded which). These receptors originate from a man aged 50-60 years who had been exposed to COVID-19. Each CDR3 is given with its conserved first and last residue. Fields, in order: J gene, D gene, V gene, clone size, CDR3 protein. The D gene is left open where the match is weak. Not all rows give a size; the values are once, few, many and, for expanded clones, a class.

J gene: TRBJ2-3
D gene: .
V gene: TRBV19
clone size: .
CDR3 protein: CASSIVPGTDTQYF

J gene: TRBJ1-2
D gene: TRBD1
V gene: TRBV4-1
clone size: .
CDR3 protein: CASTFSPGQGAPNYGYTF

J gene: TRBJ1-2
D gene: .
V gene: TRBV2
clone size: .
CDR3 protein: CASSERADRNYGYTF

J gene: TRBJ2-3
D gene: TRBD2
V gene: TRBV5-1
clone size: .
CDR3 protein: CASSLTTSITDTQYF

J gene: TRBJ2-2
D gene: TRBD1
V gene: TRBV2
clone size: .
CDR3 protein: CASRATGWENTGELFF

J gene: TRBJ1-6
D gene: .
V gene: TRBV15
clone size: .
CDR3 protein: CATSGAGNSPLHF

J gene: TRBJ2-5
D gene: .
V gene: TRBV28
clone size: .
CDR3 protein: CASTSQETQYF

J gene: TRBJ1-1
D gene: .
V gene: TRBV18
clone size: .
CDR3 protein: CASSPNGGVNTEAFF

J gene: TRBJ1-1
D gene: .
V gene: TRBV12-3/TRBV12-4
clone size: few
CDR3 protein: CASTAQGQTEAFF

J gene: TRBJ1-2
D gene: .
V gene: TRBV10-3
clone size: few
CDR3 protein: CAIGVNRDDAGYTF

J gene: TRBJ1-1
D gene: .
V gene: TRBV6-5
clone size: .
CDR3 protein: CASGSTFRLNTEAFF

J gene: TRBJ1-1
D gene: .
V gene: TRBV5-1
clone size: .
CDR3 protein: CASSLALQSLEEAFF

J gene: TRBJ1-2
D gene: .
V gene: TRBV6-6
clone size: .
CDR3 protein: CASRSSGSGYGYTF

J gene: TRBJ1-4
D gene: .
V gene: TRBV12-3/TRBV12-4
clone size: .
CDR3 protein: CASSDGGDLFF

J gene: TRBJ1-1
D gene: TRBD1
V gene: TRBV4-1
clone size: .
CDR3 protein: CASSRRWTGNTEAFF

J gene: TRBJ2-1
D gene: .
V gene: TRBV11-2
clone size: .
CDR3 protein: CASSFSGDSYNEQFF

J gene: TRBJ1-2
D gene: .
V gene: TRBV18
clone size: .
CDR3 protein: CASSPGQAMRYGYTF

J gene: TRBJ2-1
D gene: TRBD2
V gene: TRBV5-1
clone size: .
CDR3 protein: CASSPGGIYNEQFF

J gene: TRBJ1-4
D gene: .
V gene: TRBV9
clone size: .
CDR3 protein: CASSARLLRGEKLFF

J gene: TRBJ2-5
D gene: .
V gene: TRBV5-1
clone size: .
CDR3 protein: CASSPGTPGTQYF

J gene: TRBJ1-4
D gene: .
V gene: TRBV11-3
clone size: .
CDR3 protein: CASSPQFSEKLFF

J gene: TRBJ1-2
D gene: .
V gene: TRBV5-1
clone size: once
CDR3 protein: CASSLVQGVRGYTF

J gene: TRBJ2-2
D gene: .
V gene: TRBV27
clone size: many
CDR3 protein: CASRQENTGELFF

J gene: TRBJ1-4
D gene: .
V gene: TRBV15
clone size: .
CDR3 protein: CATSTNPGLVEKLFF

J gene: TRBJ2-2
D gene: .
V gene: TRBV11-3
clone size: .
CDR3 protein: CASSFTNTGELFF

J gene: TRBJ2-1
D gene: TRBD2
V gene: TRBV2
clone size: .
CDR3 protein: CASMDPGLAGGLYNEQFF

J gene: TRBJ2-1
D gene: TRBD2
V gene: TRBV7-3
clone size: .
CDR3 protein: CASSPGLAGNEQFF

J gene: TRBJ2-3
D gene: TRBD2
V gene: TRBV28
clone size: .
CDR3 protein: CATNFAGVQGDTQYF

J gene: TRBJ1-2
D gene: .
V gene: TRBV11-3
clone size: .
CDR3 protein: CASSRDTGWYGYTF

J gene: TRBJ2-7
D gene: TRBD1
V gene: TRBV6-6
clone size: .
CDR3 protein: CASSRKGQGVAYEQYF

J gene: TRBJ2-2
D gene: .
V gene: TRBV2
clone size: .
CDR3 protein: CASSEEALGELFF

J gene: TRBJ1-5
D gene: .
V gene: TRBV9
clone size: .
CDR3 protein: CATPGNQPQHF

J gene: TRBJ2-3
D gene: .
V gene: TRBV5-4
clone size: .
CDR3 protein: CASSFSGSTDTQYF

J gene: TRBJ2-2
D gene: .
V gene: TRBV9
clone size: .
CDR3 protein: CASSAPRGHTGELFF

J gene: TRBJ2-3
D gene: TRBD1
V gene: TRBV9
clone size: .
CDR3 protein: CASTKDRARDTQYF

J gene: TRBJ2-2
D gene: TRBD1
V gene: TRBV3-1/TRBV3-2
clone size: .
CDR3 protein: CASSSRTGVNTGELFF

J gene: TRBJ2-1
D gene: TRBD2
V gene: TRBV28
clone size: .
CDR3 protein: CASSSAGLAANNEQFF

J gene: TRBJ1-2
D gene: .
V gene: TRBV20-1
clone size: many
CDR3 protein: CSAIRIYGYTF

J gene: TRBJ2-1
D gene: TRBD1
V gene: TRBV6-5
clone size: .
CDR3 protein: CASSYPGQVNNEQFF

J gene: TRBJ1-2
D gene: TRBD1
V gene: TRBV12-3/TRBV12-4
clone size: .
CDR3 protein: CASRRTGNGYTF

J gene: TRBJ2-7
D gene: .
V gene: TRBV29-1
clone size: .
CDR3 protein: CSGRSGAYEQYF

J gene: TRBJ1-3
D gene: TRBD1
V gene: TRBV19
clone size: .
CDR3 protein: CASSIGDSRSGNTIYF

J gene: TRBJ1-1
D gene: TRBD1
V gene: TRBV7-9
clone size: once
CDR3 protein: CASSSGRGHTEAFF

J gene: TRBJ2-1
D gene: .
V gene: TRBV5-1
clone size: .
CDR3 protein: CASSQDRVWEQFF

J gene: TRBJ2-1
D gene: TRBD2
V gene: TRBV9
clone size: .
CDR3 protein: CASSVGTSVYNEQFF